The rows below give T cell receptor beta chains drawn from one sample of a study of blood T cell repertoires in COVID-19. Libraries were prepared by immunoSEQ multiplex PCR; TCRdb keeps only in-frame clonotypes and omits some of them. The sample records 250,000 to 300,000 clones, 80% to 90% being singletons. Sequencing used PBMCs or T cells enriched from blood (not recorded which). The receptor source for this set is a man younger than 35 who had recovered from COVID-19. The CDR3 runs from the conserved cysteine through the conserved F or W. Fields, in order: V gene, J gene, D gene, clone size, CDR3 protein, CDR3 DNA. A D gene is named only where the DNA matches it firmly. The size entry is marked missing in some rows and otherwise reads once, few, many or a size class.

V: TRBV15
J: TRBJ1-4
D: NA
size: NA
CDR3: CATSIPGEGNEKLFF
DNA: TGTGCCACCAGCATCCCAGGGGAAGGTAATGAAAAACTGTTTTTT

V: TRBV21-1
J: TRBJ2-1
D: NA
size: NA
CDR3: CASSAPGLAGSRSYNEQFF
DNA: TGTGCCAGCAGTGCCCCGGGACTAGCGGGCTCCCGCTCCTACAATGAGCAGTTCTTC

V: TRBV5-4
J: TRBJ2-3
D: TRBD2
size: NA
CDR3: CASSLVSREGQGDTQYF
DNA: TGTGCCAGCAGCTTGGTTTCGCGGGAGGGCCAGGGAGATACGCAGTATTTT

V: TRBV4-1
J: TRBJ2-1
D: TRBD2
size: NA
CDR3: CASSQGFTSGMTSYNEQFF
DNA: TGCGCCAGCAGCCAAGGTTTCACTAGCGGGATGACCTCCTACAATGAGCAGTTCTTC

V: TRBV5-4
J: TRBJ1-4
D: NA
size: NA
CDR3: CASSLVSPDGVEKLFF
DNA: TGTGCCAGCAGCTTAGTAAGCCCAGACGGGGTTGAAAAACTGTTTTTT

V: TRBV10-3
J: TRBJ1-1
D: NA
size: NA
CDR3: CAISELREMNTEAFF
DNA: TGTGCCATCAGTGAGTTAAGAGAAATGAACACTGAAGCTTTCTTT

V: TRBV6-6
J: TRBJ2-7
D: NA
size: NA
CDR3: CASNLRGGIYEQYF
DNA: TGTGCCAGCAACCTAAGGGGAGGTATCTACGAGCAGTACTTC

V: TRBV19
J: TRBJ1-1
D: NA
size: NA
CDR3: CASSTLANEAFF
DNA: TGTGCCAGTAGTACTTTGGCAAATGAAGCTTTCTTT

V: TRBV6-1
J: TRBJ1-1
D: NA
size: NA
CDR3: CASSEAGAATEAFF
DNA: TGTGCCAGCAGTGAAGCGGGGGCGGCCACTGAAGCTTTCTTT

V: TRBV7-2
J: TRBJ1-6
D: NA
size: NA
CDR3: CASSLQGPSYNSPLHF
DNA: TGTGCCAGCAGCTTACAGGGGCCTTCCTATAATTCACCCCTCCACTTT

V: TRBV10-3
J: TRBJ1-1
D: TRBD1
size: NA
CDR3: CAISDRVLGTEAFF
DNA: TGTGCCATCAGCGACAGGGTTCTGGGCACTGAAGCTTTCTTT

V: TRBV19
J: TRBJ2-1
D: TRBD2
size: NA
CDR3: CASNKISGTSGSESYNEQFF
DNA: TGTGCCAGCAATAAGATATCCGGGACTAGCGGGAGTGAATCCTACAATGAGCAGTTCTTC

V: TRBV2
J: TRBJ2-2
D: NA
size: NA
CDR3: CASSVQGTGELFF
DNA: TGTGCCAGCAGTGTACAGGGAACCGGGGAGCTGTTTTTT

V: TRBV4-2
J: TRBJ2-1
D: TRBD2
size: NA
CDR3: CASSQSGTSGSRYNEQFF
DNA: TGTGCCAGCAGCCAATCCGGGACTAGCGGGAGTAGGTACAATGAGCAGTTCTTC

V: TRBV11-2
J: TRBJ1-3
D: NA
size: NA
CDR3: CASSLGSTSGNTIYF
DNA: TGTGCCAGCAGCTTAGGGTCTACCTCTGGAAACACCATATATTTT

V: TRBV27
J: TRBJ1-5
D: NA
size: NA
CDR3: CASSLSVSNQPQHF
DNA: TGTGCCAGCAGTTTGTCAGTTAGCAATCAGCCCCAGCATTTT

V: TRBV2
J: TRBJ2-1
D: NA
size: once
CDR3: CASAFSEVYNEQFF
DNA: TGTGCCAGCGCCTTTTCCGAGGTCTACAATGAGCAGTTCTTC

V: TRBV2
J: TRBJ2-1
D: TRBD2
size: NA
CDR3: CASRTTSGGARFLNEQFF
DNA: TGTGCCAGCAGAACGACTAGCGGGGGGGCCAGGTTTCTCAATGAGCAGTTCTTC

V: TRBV12-3/TRBV12-4
J: TRBJ2-5
D: NA
size: NA
CDR3: CASGRLAEETQYF
DNA: TGTGCCAGCGGCCGCTTAGCGGAAGAGACCCAGTACTTC

V: TRBV9
J: TRBJ1-1
D: TRBD1
size: NA
CDR3: CASSVVGAGGEGNTEAFF
DNA: TGTGCCAGCAGCGTAGTTGGGGCAGGGGGCGAAGGGAACACTGAAGCTTTCTTT

V: TRBV7-9
J: TRBJ1-4
D: TRBD1
size: NA
CDR3: CASSSAGQAEKLFF
DNA: TGTGCCAGCAGCTCCGCTGGACAGGCGGAAAAACTGTTTTTT

V: TRBV7-3
J: TRBJ2-1
D: NA
size: once
CDR3: CASSLKPSGVGGREQFF
DNA: TGTGCCAGCAGCTTAAAGCCCTCGGGAGTGGGGGGGCGTGAGCAGTTCTTC

V: TRBV6-2/TRBV6-3
J: TRBJ1-1
D: TRBD1
size: NA
CDR3: CASSRRDREGPEAFF
DNA: TGTGCCAGCAGCCGACGGGACAGAGAAGGGCCTGAAGCTTTCTTT

V: TRBV5-1
J: TRBJ2-1
D: NA
size: NA
CDR3: CASRYYNEQFF
DNA: TGCGCCAGCAGATATTACAATGAGCAGTTCTTC

V: TRBV19
J: TRBJ1-6
D: NA
size: once
CDR3: CASSIGGTLISPLHF
DNA: TGTGCCAGTAGTATAGGGGGGACACTTATTTCACCCCTCCACTTT

V: TRBV7-3
J: TRBJ1-5
D: NA
size: NA
CDR3: CASSPRGGRRNQPQHF
DNA: TGTGCCAGCAGCCCTAGGGGGGGGCGCCGCAATCAGCCCCAGCATTTT

V: TRBV6-5
J: TRBJ1-1
D: NA
size: NA
CDR3: CASSSMQGTEAFF
DNA: TGTGCCAGCAGTTCGATGCAGGGGACTGAAGCTTTCTTT

V: TRBV28
J: TRBJ2-5
D: NA
size: NA
CDR3: CASSLASIKTQYF
DNA: TGTGCCAGCAGTTTAGCTAGTATCAAGACCCAGTACTTC

V: TRBV4-1
J: TRBJ1-1
D: NA
size: NA
CDR3: CASSQENPPRPNTEAFF
DNA: TGCGCCAGCAGCCAAGAGAACCCTCCGCGGCCGAACACTGAAGCTTTCTTT

V: TRBV18
J: TRBJ1-1
D: TRBD1
size: NA
CDR3: CASSSGGGLNTEAFF
DNA: TGTGCCAGCTCATCCGGAGGGGGCCTGAACACTGAAGCTTTCTTT

V: TRBV7-9
J: TRBJ2-5
D: NA
size: NA
CDR3: CASSPRLAEETQYF
DNA: TGTGCCAGCAGCCCCAGGTTAGCGGAAGAGACCCAGTACTTC

V: TRBV3-1/TRBV3-2
J: TRBJ2-7
D: NA
size: NA
CDR3: CATRVDIYSYEQYF
DNA: TGTGCCACCCGGGTGGATATTTACTCCTACGAGCAGTACTTC

V: TRBV28
J: TRBJ1-2
D: NA
size: NA
CDR3: CATEDMGYGYTF
DNA: TGTGCCACCGAAGACATGGGCTATGGCTACACCTTC

V: TRBV5-1
J: TRBJ2-1
D: TRBD2
size: NA
CDR3: CASSSRTSGPSYNEQFF
DNA: TGCGCCAGCAGCTCCAGGACTAGCGGGCCCTCCTACAATGAGCAGTTCTTC

V: TRBV11-2
J: TRBJ1-2
D: NA
size: NA
CDR3: CASSLPGVGGYTF
DNA: TGTGCCAGCAGCTTGCCAGGGGTGGGTGGCTACACCTTC

V: TRBV19
J: TRBJ1-5
D: TRBD1
size: NA
CDR3: CASSTDRFGNQPQHF
DNA: TGTGCCAGTAGTACGGACAGGTTCGGCAATCAGCCCCAGCATTTT

V: TRBV2
J: TRBJ2-7
D: NA
size: NA
CDR3: CASSPFGEQYF
DNA: TGTGCCAGCAGTCCTTTCGGCGAGCAGTACTTC

V: TRBV13
J: TRBJ2-7
D: TRBD1
size: NA
CDR3: CASSSWDSPYEQYF
DNA: TGTGCCAGCAGCTCATGGGACAGCCCCTACGAGCAGTACTTC

V: TRBV5-1
J: TRBJ2-3
D: TRBD2
size: NA
CDR3: CASSLEAGGRADTQYF
DNA: TGCGCCAGCAGCTTGGAAGCGGGAGGTCGTGCAGATACGCAGTATTTT

V: TRBV5-1
J: TRBJ2-5
D: TRBD1
size: NA
CDR3: CASRSGQGARSETQYF
DNA: TGCGCCAGCAGATCGGGACAGGGGGCGAGATCAGAGACCCAGTACTTC

V: TRBV3-1/TRBV3-2
J: TRBJ1-2
D: NA
size: NA
CDR3: CASSPSVTVPYGYTF
DNA: TGTGCCAGCAGCCCCTCCGTGACAGTTCCCTATGGCTACACCTTC

V: TRBV13
J: TRBJ2-1
D: TRBD2
size: NA
CDR3: CASSLTAGGARSYNEQFF
DNA: TGTGCCAGCAGCTTAACAGCGGGAGGTGCTCGTTCCTACAATGAGCAGTTCTTC

V: TRBV18
J: TRBJ2-5
D: TRBD2
size: NA
CDR3: CASSPAGGGQETQYF
DNA: TGTGCCAGCTCACCGGCCGGGGGGGGCCAAGAGACCCAGTACTTC